The TCR beta chain under discussion was sequenced for a study of metastatic and nonmetastatic thyroid tumors. Study overall: Repertoire comparison spanned blood and tumor or nodule tissue of malignant and benign thyroid patients.

This clone was seen many times. V dropped 0 bases and J dropped 0 bases, with 7 bases sitting between them. The CDR3 covers 15 residues. Per germline, CDR1 SGHAT and CDR2 FQNNGV. Not a single patient had been given any form of treatment at any point before undergoing thyroid surgery. TCRdb re-analyzed the PCR reads using MiXCR. The table lists 30,000 to 50,000 clones, approximately 20% of them singletons. The specimen sequenced was tumor tissue. This receptor was identified in a female donor with papillary thyroid cancer or a benign thyroid nodule (not recorded which). Some clones in this sample may be carry-over from other donors' samples. J is TRBJ2-3 and V is TRBV11-2, with D hard to call. The CDR3 region is CASSLEWASTDTQYF. Written as DNA, the CDR3 is TGTGCCAGCAGCTTAGAATGGGCTAGCACAGATACGCAGTATTTT.